This T cell receptor beta chain emerged from a study of identical twins. General study findings and limits: The study drew conclusions from cross-sectional statistical analysis, not from following the same donors. Cord blood's abundant beta clonotypes had fewer insertions, unlike memory repertoires.

The sample holds many counts of this clonotype. The antigen is unknown. TCRdb re-called the 5' RACE reads with MiXCR, one entry per CDR3 protein. Here the sample spans hundreds of thousands of distinct CDR3 sequences, under 8.5% being singletons. Germline V gene sequence: CDR1 MGHRA, CDR2 YSYEKL. CDR3 length: 15 residues. Trimming at V came to 6 bases and at J to 5 bases, leaving 12 bases not matched to a gene. These sequences were also reported in another study, on yellow fever vaccine responses in identical twins. As that report states: Twins reportedly showed a vaccine T cell response that seemed partly convergent and partly personalized.

This sequence was found in a woman under 30 in good health. Material for sequencing was PBMCs. The V call is TRBV4-1, the J call TRBJ2-5; 7 bases line up with TRBD2. The chain's CDR3 is CASSRAGVGSETQYF. CDR3 in DNA: TGCGCCAGCAGTCGTGCGGGAGTTGGTTCGGAGACCCAGTACTTC.